This T cell receptor (beta chain) emerged from a study of T cell repertoires in cytomegalovirus infection (dated by TCRdb to about 2019). For context, the study as a whole: The HLA type of each donor mattered for the analysis, because public TCR beta signatures pointed to carriage of CMV infection along with the matching HLA type.

Worth noting for this clonotype: The specificity of this receptor is unknown. Per-nucleotide qualities are absent, and no much larger clonotype sits a single base away.

In the germline V gene, CDR1 corresponds to MGHRA and CDR2 to YSYEKL. V loses 0 bases of germline sequence and J loses 3 bases, and the interval between the two ends is 11 bases. Its CDR3 holds 15 amino acids, cysteine through phenylalanine. Here the CDR3 DNA is all that survives: 45 bases in frame from base 1. TCRdb records Illumina HiSeq 1500 as the sequencer. Using fastp trimming at Q25 and MiXCR clonotype assembly, TCRdb reanalyzed the public sequencing data and kept in-frame beta chains. Each CDR3 protein appears once, grouped with its most common genes and DNA. The sample yields roughly 760,000 distinct CDR3 sequences; roughly 36% were counted once. Jointly, the top ten make up 2.5% to 3.5% of the sample. Broad study findings and their caveats: In the ex vivo response, HLA-C-restricted CMV-specific TCR beta clonotypes were dominant, and in two of eight donors the single most frequent clonotype came from this HLA-C-restricted group. In both this cohort and an independent roughly 350-donor cohort, the cumulative frequency of public TCR beta family members distinguished carriers of CMV infection plus the relevant HLA type.

Sequenced material: PBMCs. The origin of this receptor is a human donor in good health (CMV status not recorded). Some clones in this sample may be carry-over from other donors' samples. Here the chain combines TRBV4-1 and TRBJ1-2, with the D gene not clear enough to name. The nucleotides are TGCGCCAGCAGCCAAGATCGGGCTGCCGACTATGGCTACACCTTC. Its translation reads: CASSQDRAADYGYTF.